This TCR beta chain derives from a study of cytomegalovirus exposure and HLA in healthy donors. The PCR was carried out with 60 Vbeta primers and 13 Jbeta primers. Assay: immunoSEQ multiplex PCR; the TCRdb copy retains only in-frame clones and omits some. The data show about 230,000 clones, approximately 81% seen once. This CDR3 region has 14 residues. With V trimmed by 5 bases and J by 5 bases, 8 bases remained unmatched. CDR1 PRHDT and CDR2 FYEKMQ come from the germline V gene (reference sequence). This clone was seen once. Sequencing was carried out using PBMCs. This clonotype was sampled from a human donor in good health. The chain combines TRBV13 with TRBJ2-7; the match to TRBD2 covers 8 bases. CDR3 nucleotides: TGTGCCAGCAGCCGTATAGCGGGAACGGACGAGCAGTACTTC. The encoded protein is CASSRIAGTDEQYF.